This T cell receptor (beta chain) stems from a study of CD8+ T cells in alopecia areata. The treatment denotes: oral pan-JAK inhibitor, 5-10 mg twice daily. V gave up 6 bases and J gave up 5 bases, with 17 bases separating them. The germline V gene encodes CDR1 ENHRY and CDR2 SYGVKD. There are 14 residues in the CDR3. The sequencing template was cDNA reverse transcribed from extracted RNA. TCRdb keeps only in-frame clones here, not all; method: immunoSEQ multiplex PCR. The sample contains more than 95,000 clones, 61% of which appear only once. This clonotype originated in a human donor with alopecia areata. Here the sequenced sample was CD4+ T cells sorted from blood, taken at week 4, from a patient treated with tofacitinib. This rearrangement joins TRBV10-3 to TRBJ2-7; possible D gene TRBD1, 6 bases. The CDR3 DNA reads TGTGCCATCAGGGGAAGATCGGACAGCGACGAGCAGTACTTC. The encoded protein is CAIRGRSDSDEQYF.